These T cell receptor beta chains were read from a single sample in a study of OX40 agonist ivuxolimab in advanced cancers. Generated by immunoSEQ multiplex PCR, the TCRdb table keeps only in-frame clones and is missing some. The data hold 100,000 to 150,000 clones, with 85% to 95% observed a single time. Material: CD4+ or CD8+ T cells sorted from blood, obtained in a trial of the OX40 agonist ivuxolimab. Receptors originate from an adult with an advanced solid tumor such as melanoma, head and neck, liver or kidney cancer. CDR3s include the opening cysteine and the closing phenylalanine or tryptophan. A D gene is named only where the DNA matches it firmly. A clone size is listed for some rows: how often the clone was seen (once, few, many), or a class if it is expanded.

V	J	length	D	size	CDR3	DNA
TRBV6-1	TRBJ1-6	15	.	.	CASRYNSVYNSPLHF	TGTGCCAGCAGGTACAACAGCGTCTATAATTCACCCCTCCACTTT
TRBV6-5	TRBJ1-3	15	TRBD1	.	CASRRDRVSGNTIYF	TGTGCCAGCAGAAGGGACAGGGTCTCTGGAAACACCATATATTTT
TRBV11-3	TRBJ2-5	14	TRBD2	.	CASSERGSQETQYF	TGTGCCAGCAGCGAGCGGGGGTCCCAAGAGACCCAGTACTTC
TRBV4-2	TRBJ2-1	15	.	.	CASSQERQSYNEQFF	TGTGCCAGCAGCCAAGAAAGACAGTCCTACAATGAGCAGTTCTTC
TRBV19	TRBJ2-3	15	TRBD2	.	CATSGKRQISDTQYF	TGTGCCACGAGCGGGAAGCGGCAAATATCAGATACGCAGTATTTT
TRBV28	TRBJ1-2	13	.	.	CASSLRQMLGYTF	TGTGCCAGCAGTTTACGACAGATGCTTGGCTACACCTTC
TRBV19	TRBJ2-5	15	.	.	CASSIDTSQWETQYF	TGTGCCAGTAGTATAGATACTAGTCAGTGGGAGACCCAGTACTTC
TRBV2	TRBJ2-3	13	.	few	CASGSFGTDTQYF	TGTGCCAGCGGGAGTTTCGGGACAGATACGCAGTATTTT
TRBV15	TRBJ2-7	14	TRBD2	.	CATSKPGTSGALYF	TGTGCCACCAGCAAGCCCGGGACTAGTGGGGCTCTGTACTTC
TRBV6-5	TRBJ2-1	14	.	.	CASTLGSSYNEQFF	TGTGCCAGCACCCTAGGAAGCTCCTACAATGAGCAGTTCTTC
TRBV19	TRBJ2-7	16	TRBD2	.	CASSLGLAGGSHEQYF	TGTGCCAGTAGTCTCGGACTAGCGGGAGGCTCCCACGAGCAGTACTTC
TRBV10-3	TRBJ2-1	12	TRBD2	.	CAISGTSDEQFF	TGTGCCATCAGTGGGACTAGCGATGAGCAGTTCTTC
TRBV7-6	TRBJ2-7	13	.	once	CASSLAPIYEQYF	TGTGCCAGCAGCTTGGCTCCCATCTACGAGCAGTACTTC
TRBV5-6	TRBJ2-2	16	.	.	CASTLDQSLNTGELFF	TGTGCCAGCACATTAGACCAGAGCCTCAACACCGGGGAGCTGTTTTTT
TRBV6-1	TRBJ2-7	12	.	.	CASSVLGDEQYF	TGTGCCAGCAGTGTTCTCGGCGACGAGCAGTACTTC
TRBV11-1	TRBJ2-4	16	TRBD2	.	CASSLGLAGAKNIQYF	TGTGCCAGCAGCTTAGGTCTAGCGGGAGCCAAAAACATTCAGTACTTC
TRBV29-1	TRBJ2-7	13	.	.	CSVGGTETYEQYF	TGCAGCGTGGGGGGGACAGAAACCTACGAGCAGTACTTC
TRBV7-9	TRBJ1-1	13	.	.	CASSRVSNTEAFF	TGTGCCAGCAGCCGGGTTTCGAACACTGAAGCTTTCTTT
TRBV4-2	TRBJ1-2	15	.	.	CASSQDPDSNYGYTF	TGTGCCAGCAGCCAAGATCCTGACAGTAACTATGGCTACACCTTC
TRBV10-1	TRBJ2-7	15	TRBD2	.	CASSARGGGAQEQYF	TGCGCCAGCAGTGCTCGTGGCGGGGGGGCGCAGGAGCAGTACTTC
TRBV20-1	TRBJ1-1	11	.	.	CTTAPRTEAFF	TGCACAACTGCCCCAAGGACTGAAGCTTTCTTT
TRBV5-1	TRBJ1-5	15	.	.	CASSLDVELGGPQHF	TGCGCCAGCAGCTTGGACGTAGAACTAGGGGGGCCCCAGCATTTT
TRBV11-1	TRBJ1-2	13	.	.	CASSLDTNYGYTF	TGTGCCAGCAGCCTTGACACCAACTATGGCTACACCTTC
TRBV7-9	TRBJ2-2	14	.	once	CASSQQGSAGELFF	TGTGCCAGCAGCCAACAGGGATCGGCCGGGGAGCTGTTTTTT
TRBV11-2	TRBJ2-7	14	.	.	CASSLDQLVYEQYF	TGTGCCAGCAGCCTCGACCAGCTAGTTTACGAGCAGTACTTC
TRBV28	TRBJ2-6	15	.	.	CASSLSGSGANVLTF	TGTGCCAGCAGTTTATCAGGGTCTGGGGCCAACGTCCTGACTTTC
TRBV29-1	TRBJ2-7	11	.	.	CSVEVSYEQYF	TGCAGCGTTGAAGTCTCCTACGAGCAGTACTTC
TRBV27	TRBJ2-7	17	TRBD2	.	CASSLSSGGLAPYEQYF	TGTGCCAGCAGTTTGTCTAGCGGGGGGCTGGCCCCTTACGAGCAGTACTTC